The next 25 T cell receptor beta chains were all read from a single sample in a study of metastatic and nonmetastatic thyroid tumors. Patients underwent thyroid surgery, and none had received any treatment before it. Using MiXCR, TCRdb reanalyzed the PCR reads. The repertoire holds about 20,000 clones, 10% to 12% seen once, with approximately 8% in the top ten. The sample was blood. The receptors here all came from a female donor with papillary thyroid cancer or a benign thyroid nodule (not recorded which). Some clones in this sample may be carry-over from other donors' samples.

This clone was recorded at least ten times. The chain has TRBV12-3 or TRBV12-4 and TRBJ2-5, with a possible D match to TRBD2 (6 bases). The CDR3 contains 13 residues. V was shortened by 9 bases and J by 4 bases, with 15 bases between the two germline ends. The CDR3 is CASSREIGETQYF. The CDR3 region has the DNA TGTGCCAGTAGTCGGGAGATTGGAGAGACCCAGTACTTC.

This clone showed up many times. The rearrangement uses TRBV4-1 and TRBJ2-7; D ambiguous. From germline, CDR1 is MGHRA and CDR2 YSYEKL. This CDR3 comprises 13 residues. The V and J ends lost 3 bases and 5 bases respectively, with 11 bases between them. CDR3 nucleotide sequence: TGCGCCAGCAGCCACCCCGACACCAACGAGCAGTACTTC. Translated: CASSHPDTNEQYF.

The sample holds many counts of this clone. This chain connects TRBV7-9 to TRBJ2-5; perhaps TRBD1 as D (6 bases). Trimming stripped 2 bases from V and 3 bases from J, with 7 bases between. The CDR3 sequence is 13 residues long. Germline CDR1 SEHNR, CDR2 FQNEAQ (reference sequence). The CDR3 reads CASSLSGEETQYF. CDR3 sequence (DNA): TGTGCCAGCAGCTTATCAGGGGAAGAGACCCAGTACTTC.

This clone was counted at least ten times. In the same sample, other DNA sequences code for this CDR3. The V call is TRBV19, the J call TRBJ2-2; D unresolved. Germline lookup yields CDR1 LNHDA and CDR2 SQIVND (reference sequence). The ends were cut back, 1 base at V and 1 base at J, with 1 base in the middle. This CDR3 contains 13 residues. The CDR3 nucleotides read TGTGCCAGTAGTATAGGGAACACCGGGGAGCTGTTTTTT. It codes for CASSIGNTGELFF.

This clone was found many times. CDR3 sequence reads: CASSVAGGLGDTGELFF. The DNA for the CDR3 is TGTGCCAGCAGCGTAGCCGGAGGCCTTGGGGACACCGGGGAGCTGTTTTTT. V gene TRBV9 combines with J gene TRBJ2-2, with a possible D match to TRBD2 (5 bases). Trimming took off 0 bases at V and 3 bases at J, with 15 bases between the two ends. This CDR3 has 17 amino acids. Looked up from germline, CDR1 is SGDLS and CDR2 is YYNGEE.

V usage is TRBV6-2 or TRBV6-3 and J usage is TRBJ2-3; tentative D call: TRBD1 (6 bases). Germline-derived CDR1 and CDR2 are MNHEY and SVGEGT. The CDR3 spans 14 residues. The V and J ends lost 4 bases and 3 bases respectively, with 11 bases between them. The CDR3 DNA follows: TGTGCCAGCAGTTGGATACAGGGTACAGATACGCAGTATTTT. Protein sequence: CASSWIQGTDTQYF.

This clone was observed at least ten times. The chain uses TRBV11-2 and TRBJ2-7, with D perhaps TRBD1 or TRBD2 (5 bases each). V was shortened by 3 bases and J by 1 base, with 13 bases between the two germline ends. The CDR3 length is 15 residues. Germline assignment: CDR1 SGHAT and CDR2 FQNNGV. The DNA for the CDR3 is TGTGCCAGCAGCTTGCTGGTTGGGGGTTCCTACGAGCAGTACTTC. It specifies CASSLLVGGSYEQYF.

This clone has more than one count but fewer than ten. For the CDR3, the DNA is TGTGCCAGCAGCTTAGGTGGCGTACGAAATGAGCAGTTCTTC. Translation gives CASSLGGVRNEQFF. The V and J genes are TRBV11-2 and TRBJ2-1; no firm D call. CDR1 is SGHAT, CDR2 FQNNGV, per germline. The CDR3 covers 14 residues. Trimming took 1 base from V and 7 from J, leaving 11 bases between them. The complete variable domain, with remaining parts taken from reference TRBV11-2 and TRBJ2-1, reads EAGVAQSPRYKIIEKRQSVAFWCNPISGHATLYWYQQILGQGPKLLIQFQNNGVVDDSQLPKDRFSAERLKGVDSTLKIQPAKLEDSAVYLCASSLGGVRNEQFFGPGTRLTVL.

By share, this clone ranks as medium-sized. This sample includes further DNA sequences coding for the same CDR3. The chain combines TRBV6-4 with TRBJ2-1; 8 bases map to TRBD2. Germline V gives CDR1 MRHNA, CDR2 SNTAGT. V gave up 5 bases and J gave up 7 bases; unmatched junction bases: 4. CDR3 length: 13 amino acids. CDR3 nucleotide sequence: TGTGCCAGCAGTAGCGGGAGTGAAAATGAGCAGTTCTTC. Its protein is CASSSGSENEQFF.

There are many counts of this clone. The V call is TRBV6-2 or TRBV6-3, the J call TRBJ2-5, with 11 positions matching TRBD2. Germline CDR1 reads MNHEY; CDR2 reads SVGEGT. This CDR3 has 13 amino acids. J lost 5 bases, V lost 4 bases, and 0 bases had no gene match. The CDR3 is CASSSSGRETQYF. The CDR3 nucleotides are TGTGCCAGCAGTTCTAGCGGGAGGGAGACCCAGTACTTC.

This chain links TRBV5-4 with TRBJ2-2; 14 positions agree with TRBD2. Germline V gene data show CDR1 as SGHNT and CDR2 as YYREEE (reference sequence). This CDR3 is 16 amino acids long. J gave up 10 bases and V 3 bases, and 8 bases lay outside the gene matches. The chain's CDR3 is CASSSPGLAGEQELFF. CDR3 nucleotide sequence: TGTGCCAGCAGCTCCCCGGGACTAGCGGGAGAACAGGAGCTGTTTTTT.

There are many counts of this clone. V and J are TRBV11-3 and TRBJ2-3; D gene uncertain. V was clipped by 0 bases and J by 0 bases, with 7 bases between them. The CDR3 totals 15 residues. CDR1 is SGHNT and CDR2 is YENEEA in the germline V gene. The CDR3 region is CASSLDGFSTDTQYF. CDR3 bases: TGTGCCAGCAGCTTAGATGGCTTTAGCACAGATACGCAGTATTTT. Drawing the rest from reference TRBV11-3 and TRBJ2-3, the complete variable domain is EAGVVQSPRYKIIEKKQPVAFWCNPISGHNTLYWYLQNLGQGPELLIRYENEEAVDDSQLPKDRFSAERLKGVDSTLKIQPAELGDSAVYLCASSLDGFSTDTQYFGPGTRLTVL.

Many counts were recorded for this clone. Other nucleotide sequences in the sample specify the same CDR3. The chain recombines TRBV4-1 with TRBJ1-1; 7 nucleotides agree with TRBD1. The ends lost 2 bases at V and 2 bases at J; junction bases unmatched: 8. Germline loops: CDR1 MGHRA, CDR2 YSYEKL. This CDR3 region has 16 residues. The CDR3 here is CASSQRGLGGNTEAFF. The CDR3 bases are TGCGCCAGCAGCCAAAGGGGGCTTGGGGGAAACACTGAAGCTTTCTTT.

This clone was seen repeatedly, ten times or more. DNA for the CDR3: TGCAGTGCTCGCCTACTTAATAGCAATCAGCCCCAGCATTTT. The encoded protein is CSARLLNSNQPQHF. This chain links TRBV20-1 with TRBJ1-5; D call uncertain. Trimming took off 5 bases at V and 0 bases at J, with 11 bases between the two ends. From germline, CDR1 is DFQATT and CDR2 SNEGSKA (reference sequence). The CDR3 has 14 residues.

Many counts were recorded for this clone. The V call is TRBV20-1, the J call TRBJ2-3; TRBD2 matches 14 bases. Germline V gives CDR1 DFQATT, CDR2 SNEGSKA (reference sequence). The CDR3 consists of 16 residues. V was clipped by 1 base and J by 7 bases; unmatched bases: 7. The CDR3 loop is CSARGTGTSGSNTQYF. The DNA of the CDR3 is TGCAGTGCTAGAGGTACCGGGACTAGCGGGAGCAATACGCAGTATTTT.

Concerning this clone: This may be a read error: a much more frequent sequence differs by one nucleotide. V usage is TRBV5-6 and J usage is TRBJ2-3; the match to TRBD1 covers 7 bases. The CDR3 loop spans 13 amino acids. Germline loops: CDR1 SGHDT, CDR2 YYEEEE. The CDR3 bases are TGTGCCAGCAGCTTGGCAGGGACAGATTCGCAGTATTTT. The encoded protein is CASSLAGTDSQYF.

This clone was observed many times. The chain links TRBV5-6 to TRBJ1-2; D gene unclear. Deletions cut 0 bases from V and 5 bases from J, with 14 bases between. Germline V CDR1 and CDR2: SGHDT, YYEEEE. The CDR3 covers 15 residues. Written as DNA, the CDR3 is TGTGCCAGCAGCTTGGCTCGGGGAGGGCGGTATGGCTACACCTTC. Residues: CASSLARGGRYGYTF.

This clone came up a few times. The chain combines TRBV5-4 with TRBJ2-7; a possible D gene is TRBD1 (5 bases). The ends were cut back, 3 bases at V and 7 bases at J, with 14 bases in the middle. The CDR3 covers 13 residues. CDR1 and CDR2 from the germline V gene are SGHNT and YYREEE (reference sequence). This CDR3 reads CASSSRTLREQYF. CDR3 DNA sequence: TGTGCCAGCAGCTCCCGGACACTACGGGAGCAGTACTTC.

This clone came up many times. The J gene is TRBJ2-1, the V gene TRBV3-1; perhaps TRBD2 as D (6 bases). Germline V CDR1 and CDR2: LGHDT, YNNKEL (reference sequence). CDR3 length equals 15 residues. V shed 0 bases and J shed 4 bases, with 10 bases lying between them. The CDR3 here is CASSQDAGPYNEQFF. In DNA form, the CDR3 reads TGTGCCAGCAGCCAAGATGCGGGACCTTACAATGAGCAGTTCTTC.

This clone has more than one count but fewer than ten. A much larger clone sits a single nucleotide away, making a read error possible. The chain is built from TRBV10-2 and TRBJ2-1; 10 bases align to TRBD2. CDR1 and CDR2 (germline): WSHSY, SAAADI. Trimming took 1 base from V and 0 from J; bases not matched to a gene: 6. The CDR3 runs to 18 residues. CDR3 coding DNA: TGCGCCAGCAGTGAGTTTGGACTAGCGGAGGACTCCTACAATGAGCAGTTCTTC. Translating gives CASSEFGLAEDSYNEQFF.

This clone was found many times. The rearrangement uses TRBV12-3 or TRBV12-4 and TRBJ1-5; D remains ambiguous. V was pared by 1 base and J by 4 bases, with 11 bases between. The CDR3 length is 15 residues. The CDR3 is CASSLVLGGNQPQHF. The CDR3 DNA follows: TGTGCCAGCAGTTTAGTTCTCGGAGGGAATCAGCCCCAGCATTTT.

This clone was recorded many times. The rearrangement links TRBV20-1 to TRBJ2-5, with D perhaps matching TRBD1 (6 bases). In germline, CDR1 is DFQATT, CDR2 SNEGSKA (reference sequence). The CDR3 loop spans 15 amino acids. V lost 5 bases to trimming and J lost 5 bases, with 21 bases between them. The CDR3 nucleotides are TGCAGTGCTCGACCCCCCGGGACACGGATTGAGACCCAGTACTTC. Protein: CSARPPGTRIETQYF.

This clone is medium-sized (0.01 to 0.1%) by share. The V and J genes are TRBV27 and TRBJ2-7, with D unresolved. V lost 6 bases and J 3 bases, leaving 18 bases between the germline ends. The germline V gene has CDR1 MNHEY and CDR2 SMNVEV (reference sequence). The CDR3 sequence is 15 residues long. The CDR3 DNA follows: TGTGCCAGCAGCCATAGGCTTTCTCCCCGCTACGAGCAGTACTTC. This encodes CASSHRLSPRYEQYF.

This clone has a count of ten or more. The rearrangement uses TRBV6-2 or TRBV6-3 and TRBJ2-3; 9 nucleotides line up with TRBD2. V was clipped by 6 bases and J by 0 bases; unmatched bases: 4. Looked up from germline, CDR1 is MNHEY and CDR2 is SVGEGT. This CDR3 has 15 residues. As DNA, the CDR3 is TGTGCCAGCAGCGCTGGGACTAGCAGCACAGATACGCAGTATTTT. Translation gives CASSAGTSSTDTQYF.

This clone was observed many times. V usage is TRBV5-1 and J usage is TRBJ2-2, with TRBD2 matching over 11 bases. J was trimmed by 4 bases and V by 4 bases; bases with no gene match: 9. Germline V gives CDR1 SGHRS, CDR2 YFSETQ. CDR3 length equals 17 residues. The CDR3 DNA sequence: TGCGCCAGCAGCGGGGGACTAGCGGCATCCCGCACCGGGGAGCTGTTTTTT. This translates into CASSGGLAASRTGELFF. Based on the CDR3 plus reference TRBV5-1 and TRBJ2-2, the full variable domain is KAGVTQTPRYLIKTRGQQVTLSCSPISGHRSVSWYQQTPGQGLQFLFEYFSETQRNKGNFPGRFSGRQFSNSRSEMNVSTLELGDSALYLCASSGGLAASRTGELFFGEGSRLTVL.